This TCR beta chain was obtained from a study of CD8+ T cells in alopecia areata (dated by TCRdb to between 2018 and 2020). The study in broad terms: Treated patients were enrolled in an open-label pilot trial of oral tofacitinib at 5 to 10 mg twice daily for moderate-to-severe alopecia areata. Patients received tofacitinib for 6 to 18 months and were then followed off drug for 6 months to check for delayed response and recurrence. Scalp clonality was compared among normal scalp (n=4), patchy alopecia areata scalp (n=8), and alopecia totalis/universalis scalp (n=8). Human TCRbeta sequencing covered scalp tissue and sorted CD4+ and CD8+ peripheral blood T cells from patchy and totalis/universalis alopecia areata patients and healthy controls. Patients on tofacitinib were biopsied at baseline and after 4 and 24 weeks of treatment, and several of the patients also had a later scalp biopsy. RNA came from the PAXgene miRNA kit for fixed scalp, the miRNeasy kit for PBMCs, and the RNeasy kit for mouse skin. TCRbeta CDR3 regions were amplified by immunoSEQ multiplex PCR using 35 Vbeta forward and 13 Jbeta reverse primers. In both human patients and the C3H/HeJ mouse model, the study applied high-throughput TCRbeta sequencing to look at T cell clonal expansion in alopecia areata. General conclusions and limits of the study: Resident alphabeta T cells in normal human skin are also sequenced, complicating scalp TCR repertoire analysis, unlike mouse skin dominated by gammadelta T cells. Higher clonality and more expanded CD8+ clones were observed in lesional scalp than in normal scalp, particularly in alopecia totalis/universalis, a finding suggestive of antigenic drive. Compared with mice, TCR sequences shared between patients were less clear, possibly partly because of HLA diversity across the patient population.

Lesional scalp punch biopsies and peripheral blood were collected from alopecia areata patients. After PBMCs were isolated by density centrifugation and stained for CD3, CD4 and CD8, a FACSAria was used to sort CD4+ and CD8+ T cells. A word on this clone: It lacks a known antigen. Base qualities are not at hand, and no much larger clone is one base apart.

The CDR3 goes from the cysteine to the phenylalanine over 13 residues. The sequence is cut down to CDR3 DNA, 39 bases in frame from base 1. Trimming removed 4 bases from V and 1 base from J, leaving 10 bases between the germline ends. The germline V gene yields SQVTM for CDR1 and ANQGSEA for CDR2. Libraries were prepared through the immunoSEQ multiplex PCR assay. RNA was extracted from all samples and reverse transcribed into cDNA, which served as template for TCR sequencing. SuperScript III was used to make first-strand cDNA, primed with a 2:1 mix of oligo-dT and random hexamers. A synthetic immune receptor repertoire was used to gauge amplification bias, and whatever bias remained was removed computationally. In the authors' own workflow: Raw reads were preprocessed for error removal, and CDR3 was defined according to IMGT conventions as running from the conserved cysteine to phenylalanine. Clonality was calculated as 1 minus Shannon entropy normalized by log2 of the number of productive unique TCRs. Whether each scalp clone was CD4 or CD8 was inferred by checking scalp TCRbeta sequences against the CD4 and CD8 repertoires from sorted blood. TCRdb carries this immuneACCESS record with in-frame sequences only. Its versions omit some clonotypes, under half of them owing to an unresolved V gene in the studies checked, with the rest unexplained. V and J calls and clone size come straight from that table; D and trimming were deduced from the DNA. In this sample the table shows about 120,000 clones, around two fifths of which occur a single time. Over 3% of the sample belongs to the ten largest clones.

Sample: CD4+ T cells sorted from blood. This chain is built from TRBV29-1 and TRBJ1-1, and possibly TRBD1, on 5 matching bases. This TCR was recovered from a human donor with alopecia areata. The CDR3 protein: CSVAGGPNTEAFF. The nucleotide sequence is TGCAGCGTTGCCGGGGGACCGAACACTGAAGCTTTCTTT.